This T cell receptor (beta chain) comes out of a study of cytotoxic CD8 clonotypes in ibrutinib-treated CLL. Regarding the study as a whole: Stable or contracted on treatment, public clonotypes were also uncommon. Baseline values of clonality outstripped age-matched healthy donors and followed circulating CD8+ T-cell counts.

Regarding this clone: Its antigen is still unknown.

As input for TCR beta libraries, around 2 micrograms of genomic DNA came from cryopreserved PBMCs. V was clipped by 0 bases and J by 3 bases; unmatched bases: 4. There are 14 residues in the CDR3. The V gene's germline CDR1 is GTSNPN and CDR2 SVGIG (reference sequence). TCRdb's table, derived via immunoSEQ multiplex PCR, lists solely in-frame clones and lacks some. The sample contains around 150,000 clones, around nine tenths of which appear only once. This material consisted of PBMCs, taken at disease progression, from a patient treated with ibrutinib. This receptor was identified in a human donor with chronic lymphocytic leukemia. This sequence joins TRBV30 and TRBJ2-7; TRBD2 matches at 8 bases. CDR3 loop: CAWSVRGLVYEQYF. The CDR3 region has the DNA TGTGCCTGGAGTGTACGGGGACTAGTCTACGAGCAGTACTTC.